The following is a T cell receptor (beta chain) sequence with its context. What antigen it recognizes has not been identified. No clone much larger than this one lies a single base away; base qualities are absent. The data stem from a study of blood T cell repertoires in COVID-19 (dated by TCRdb to the early 2020s). Looking at the study overall: Samples covering the acute and convalescent phases of COVID-19 were provided by collaborators in the United States, Italy and Spain. The material from the prospective study consisted of cDNA or gDNA derived from T cells, B-cell-depleted T cells, or PBMCs. The dataset comprised deeply sampled blood TCRbeta repertoires from subjects exposed to, actively infected with, or recovered from COVID-19. The repertoires were released in a freely available public database meant as a resource for research on the immune response to SARS-CoV-2. The samples were drawn from two sources: the first 160 participants of the ongoing ImmuneRACE study, and 1,000 to 1,500 subjects contributed by 6 global collaborators. Nearly every sample came with metadata listing a de-identified subject ID, COVID-19 status, age in years and sex. HLA class I and class II types, where available, came from metadata supplied by the sample provider rather than from assay-based typing. General study outcomes and caveats: How much clinical and demographic metadata was included differed by source and by participant, and the metadata was provided uncurated.

In the prospective study, participants were about 18 to 90 years old, resided in around 25 geographic areas of the United States, and were enrolled through a virtual design. In the prospective study, cohorts were assigned on the basis of participant-reported clinical history obtained from a screening survey and a study questionnaire. For ImmuneRACE Cohort 3, a participant was defined as recovered based on two consecutive negative NP/OP PCR tests, clearance by a healthcare professional, or resolution of symptoms. In the prospective study, mobile phlebotomists collected whole blood, serum and a nasopharyngeal or oropharyngeal swab from each participant. Prospective study participants could optionally give additional blood draws and questionnaires over a roughly 2-month period. Before DNA extraction, prospective study blood samples were shipped either frozen or at room temperature. The junction shows trimming of 4 bases on V and 5 bases on J, and the gene matches do not reach 8 bases of it. The germline V gene supplies CDR1 SGHAT and CDR2 FQNNGV. From the cysteine through the phenylalanine, the CDR3 covers 15 amino acids. Only the CDR3 portion is preserved as DNA: 45 bases, with reading frame beginning at the first base.

The immunoSEQ Assay, a bias-controlled multiplex PCR, was used to amplify TCRbeta CDR3 regions from genomic DNA. In the source study's methods: The number of nucleated cells in each sample was estimated from the amplification of reference gene primers within the assay. To quantify the absolute abundance of each unique TCRbeta CDR3 rearrangement, sequence reads were collapsed and filtered. For each sample, productive Simpson clonality was calculated by taking the square root of Simpson's diversity index across productive rearrangements. TCRdb re-hosts the immuneACCESS table, in-frame sequences only. Its copies lack some clones; in the studies checked, an unresolved V gene accounts for under half of them, and the cause for the rest is not known. The V and J calls and clone size were taken over from that table, and D and trimming were inferred from the DNA. In all, the sample holds hundreds of thousands of clones, and 85% to 90% of those were seen once. About 1.2% of the sample rests with the top ten.

The receptor's source is a man aged 25-45 years who had recovered from COVID-19. The chain was built from TRBV11-2 and TRBJ1-2; TRBD1 aligns with 9 central bases. The sequenced material came from PBMCs or T cells enriched from blood (not recorded which). CDR3 reads: CASSSYRGQGYGYTF. The bases are TGTGCCAGCAGCTCCTACAGGGGGCAGGGATATGGCTACACCTTC.